The 10 T cell receptor beta chains below were found in one sample sequenced in a study of cytomegalovirus exposure and HLA in healthy donors (dated by TCRdb to about 2017). The library was obtained by the immunoSEQ multiplex PCR assay. A mixture of 60 forward primers for TCR Vbeta segments and 13 reverse primers for TCR Jbeta segments was used in the multiplex PCR. Entries here come from immuneACCESS through TCRdb and include only in-frame sequences with V and J called. Some clones fail to appear in such tables; in the studies checked, an unresolved V gene covers under half of the shortfall, and the cause of the remainder is unknown. The sample table lists some 190,000 clones, 77% of them with a count of one. Jointly, the top ten make up 1.4% to 1.5% of the sample. Sequenced: PBMCs. These receptors came from a man younger than 35 in good health and CMV-seronegative.

V is TRBV29-1 and J is TRBJ2-1; the D gene is possibly TRBD1 (5 bases). The V and J ends lost 8 bases and 7 bases respectively, with 12 bases between them. The germline gives CDR1 SQVTM, CDR2 ANQGSEA. The CDR3 has 11 residues. Here the CDR3 reads CSHPGLNEQFF. DNA for the CDR3: TGCAGCCACCCAGGGCTTAATGAGCAGTTCTTC.

J is TRBJ1-1 and V is TRBV18; D uncertain. The CDR3 is 11 amino acids. Trimming removed 8 bases at V and 0 bases at J, with 4 bases between. The germline CDR1 and CDR2 sequences are KGHSH and LQKENI. CDR3 residues: CASHMNTEAFF. The CDR3, as DNA: TGTGCCAGCCACATGAACACTGAAGCTTTCTTT.

In the case of this clone: Mismatch with germline at one junction end may stem from a read error. The V and J genes are TRBV7-7 and TRBJ2-5; 16 bases align to TRBD2. Per germline, CDR1 SSHAT and CDR2 FNYEAQ (reference sequence). This CDR3 is built from 17 residues. CDR3 protein: CASSPGTSGGAGETQYF. The CDR3 DNA sequence: TGTGCTAGCAGCCCCGGGACTAGCGGGGGGGCGGGGGAGACCCAGTACTTC.

This chain connects TRBV5-1 to TRBJ2-1; D call uncertain. Germline V CDR1 and CDR2: SGHRS, YFSETQ. V was shortened by 0 bases and J by 0 bases, with 13 bases between the two germline ends. The CDR3 contains 17 residues. CDR3 in DNA: TGCGCCAGCAGCTTGGGATTATCGTCTATCTCCTACAATGAGCAGTTCTTC. Translating gives CASSLGLSSISYNEQFF.

This chain joins TRBV7-9 and TRBJ2-7; 9 bases match TRBD1. V was pared by 5 bases and J by 7 bases, with 12 bases of the junction left unmatched. The CDR3 runs to 15 residues. Germline V CDR1 and CDR2: SEHNR, FQNEAQ (reference sequence). CDR3 nucleotide sequence: TGTGCCAGCAGCCCCATGACAGGGGGGCCGACTGAGCAGTACTTC. Its protein product is CASSPMTGGPTEQYF. The whole variable domain, remainder taken from reference TRBV7-9 and TRBJ2-7, is DTGVSQNPRHKITKRGQNVTFRCDPISEHNRLYWYRQTLGQGPEFLTYFQNEAQLEKSRLLSDRFSAERPKGSFSTLEIQRTEQGDSAMYLCASSPMTGGPTEQYFGPGTRLTVT.

The chain has TRBV28 and TRBJ1-6; 7 bases align to TRBD1. Germline V gene sequence: CDR1 MDHEN, CDR2 SYDVKM. Trimming cost V 2 bases and J 7 bases; bases outside gene matches: 5. There are 15 residues in the CDR3. The CDR3 sequence is CASSLEGAVNSPLHF. In nucleotides, the CDR3 is TGTGCCAGCAGTTTAGAGGGGGCGGTGAATTCACCCCTCCACTTT. Looking up the rest from reference TRBV28 and TRBJ1-6 gives the full variable domain: DVKVTQSSRYLVKRTGEKVFLECVQDMDHENMFWYRQDPGLGLRLIYFSYDVKMKEKGDIPEGYSVSREKKERFSLILESASTNQTSMYLCASSLEGAVNSPLHFGNGTRLTVT.

The rearrangement joins TRBV7-6 to TRBJ2-1, with 10 bases lining up with TRBD2. Losses at the gene ends were 3 bases for V and 2 bases for J; bases not matched to a gene: 4. The CDR3 consists of 16 residues. The germline V gene encodes CDR1 SGHVS and CDR2 FNYEAQ. The CDR3 DNA follows: TGTGCCAGCAGCTTGGCTAGCGGGGGCGCCTACAATGAGCAGTTCTTC. Translating it yields CASSLASGGAYNEQFF.

The J gene is TRBJ1-5, the V gene TRBV4-3, with a possible D match to TRBD1 (5 bases). V lost 3 bases to trimming and J lost 4 bases, with 13 bases between them. Germline V gene data show CDR1 as LGHNA and CDR2 as YSLEER. The CDR3 is 15 residues long. As DNA, the CDR3 is TGCGCCAGCAGCCAGTACTGGGGGGTTAATCAGCCCCAGCATTTT. Translating gives CASSQYWGVNQPQHF.

This clone was seen more than once but under ten times. The CDR3 is CASSEWTGSEQFF. CDR3 in DNA: TGTGCCAGCAGTGAATGGACAGGGAGTGAGCAGTTCTTC. The V call is TRBV2, the J call TRBJ2-1, with 8 nucleotides matching TRBD1. Germline trimming cut 2 bases from V and 9 bases from J; bases unmatched to any gene: 3. The CDR3 sequence is 13 residues long. CDR1 is SNHLY, CDR2 FYNNEI, per germline. Combining the CDR3 with reference TRBV2 and TRBJ2-1 gives the whole variable domain EPEVTQTPSHQVTQMGQEVILRCVPISNHLYFYWYRQILGQKVEFLVSFYNNEISEKSEIFDDQFSVERPDGSNFTLKIRSTKLEDSAMYFCASSEWTGSEQFFGPGTRLTVL.

J is TRBJ1-2 and V is TRBV7-9; possibly TRBD1 for D (6 bases). CDR1 is SEHNR, CDR2 FQNEAQ, per germline (reference sequence). The CDR3 consists of 14 residues. Trimming left V 5 bases short and J 6 bases short, with 16 bases between. As DNA, the CDR3 is TGTGCCAGCAGCCCAAGACAGGAGTTGGATGGCTACACCTTC. This translates into CASSPRQELDGYTF.